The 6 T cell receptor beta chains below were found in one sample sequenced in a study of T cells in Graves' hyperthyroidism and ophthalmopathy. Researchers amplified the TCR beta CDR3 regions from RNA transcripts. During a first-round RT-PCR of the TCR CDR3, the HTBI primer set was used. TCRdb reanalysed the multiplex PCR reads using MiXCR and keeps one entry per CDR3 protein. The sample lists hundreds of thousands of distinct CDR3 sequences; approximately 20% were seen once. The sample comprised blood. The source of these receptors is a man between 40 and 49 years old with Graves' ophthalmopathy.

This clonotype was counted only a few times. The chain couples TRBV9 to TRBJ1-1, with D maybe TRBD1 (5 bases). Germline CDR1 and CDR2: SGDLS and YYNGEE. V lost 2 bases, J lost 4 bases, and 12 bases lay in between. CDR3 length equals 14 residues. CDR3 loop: CASSVETESTEAFF. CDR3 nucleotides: TGTGCCAGCAGCGTCGAGACAGAGAGCACTGAAGCTTTCTTT.

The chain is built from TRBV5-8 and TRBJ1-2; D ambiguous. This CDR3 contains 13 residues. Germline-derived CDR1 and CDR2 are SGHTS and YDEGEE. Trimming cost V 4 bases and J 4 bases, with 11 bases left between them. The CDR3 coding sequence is TGTGCCAGCAGCATACGGACCTCCTATGGCTACACCTTC. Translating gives CASSIRTSYGYTF.

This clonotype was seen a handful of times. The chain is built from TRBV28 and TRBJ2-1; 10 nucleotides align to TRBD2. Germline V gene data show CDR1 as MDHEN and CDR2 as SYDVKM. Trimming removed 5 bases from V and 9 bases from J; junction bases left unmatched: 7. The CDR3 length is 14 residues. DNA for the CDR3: TGTGCCAGCAGTGGGCTAGCGGGAGTTGGTGAGCAGTTCTTC. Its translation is CASSGLAGVGEQFF.

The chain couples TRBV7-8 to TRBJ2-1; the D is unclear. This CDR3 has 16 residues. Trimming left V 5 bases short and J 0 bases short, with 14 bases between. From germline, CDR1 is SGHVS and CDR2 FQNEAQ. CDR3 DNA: TGTGCCAGCAGCCTCGGTAGGCCCCTCTCCTACAATGAGCAGTTCTTC. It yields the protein CASSLGRPLSYNEQFF.

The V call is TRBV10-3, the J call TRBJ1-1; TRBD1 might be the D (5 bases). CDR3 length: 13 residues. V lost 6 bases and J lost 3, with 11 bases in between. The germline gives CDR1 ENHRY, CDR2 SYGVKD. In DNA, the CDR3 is TGTGCCATCAGGTCAGGGCTGGACACTGAAGCTTTCTTT. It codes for CAIRSGLDTEAFF.

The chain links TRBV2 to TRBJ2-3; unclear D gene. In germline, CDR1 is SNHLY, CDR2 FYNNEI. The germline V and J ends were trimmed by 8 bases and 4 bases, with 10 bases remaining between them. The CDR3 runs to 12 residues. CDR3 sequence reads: CASRSGADTQYF. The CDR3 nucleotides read TGTGCCAGCCGCTCCGGCGCAGATACGCAGTATTTT.